These 15 T cell receptor beta chains originate from one sample sequenced in a study. TCRdb reprocessed the RT-PCR reads with MiXCR, giving one entry per CDR3 protein. The profile shows about 700,000 distinct CDR3 sequences, 13% to 15% of them singletons. The specimen sequenced was memory CD4+ T cells from blood. The receptors were gathered from a female donor in good health, serving as a healthy control.

In this sample, this clonotype turned up a few times. The V and J genes are TRBV6-6 and TRBJ1-2; D gene ambiguous. The CDR3 consists of 15 residues. Germline assignment: CDR1 MNHNY and CDR2 SVGAGI (reference sequence). The germline V and J ends were trimmed by 0 bases and 1 base, with 9 bases remaining between them. DNA for the CDR3: TGTGCCAGCAGTTACTCTTCCCGACATAACTATGGCTACACCTTC. Translating it yields CASSYSSRHNYGYTF.

The genes are TRBV20-1 and TRBJ1-5, with TRBD1 identical over 7 bases. Per the germline V gene, CDR1 is DFQATT and CDR2 is SNEGSKA (reference sequence). The CDR3 is 13 residues long. Trimming cost V 5 bases and J 8 bases; bases outside gene matches: 9. The CDR3 DNA reads as TGCAGTGCTTTCAAGACAGGGTCCGAGCCCCAGCATTTT. Its protein is CSAFKTGSEPQHF.

V usage is TRBV24-1 and J usage is TRBJ1-5; TRBD1 might be the D (6 bases). The CDR3 runs 15 residues. V lost 7 bases and J lost 0, with 12 bases in between. Germline V CDR1 and CDR2: KGHDR, SFDVKD. DNA for the CDR3: TGTGCCACCAGCTCCCGGGGGGCTAGCAATCAGCCCCAGCATTTT. Its protein is CATSSRGASNQPQHF.

This clonotype was found a few times. The rearrangement links TRBV29-1 to TRBJ1-5; 9 bases are a match to TRBD1. This CDR3 is built from 19 residues. Germline loops: CDR1 SQVTM, CDR2 ANQGSEA. The junction had 22 bases not matched to a gene; V was cut back by 6 bases and J by 4 bases. CDR3 DNA: TGCAGCGTCGTTACCGGGACAGGGACTTACCTTGGTGGGAATCAGCCCCAGCATTTT. Translating it yields CSVVTGTGTYLGGNQPQHF.

This clonotype was recorded a few times. V is TRBV18 and J is TRBJ1-3; no firm D call. The V and J ends lost 3 bases and 0 bases respectively, with 9 bases between them. Germline CDR1 and CDR2: KGHSH and LQKENI. This CDR3 has 15 residues. The CDR3 sequence: CASSPEAASGNTIYF. The DNA of the CDR3 is TGTGCCAGCTCACCGGAGGCCGCCTCTGGAAACACCATATATTTT.

The rearrangement links TRBV15 to TRBJ2-7, with D perhaps matching TRBD2 (5 bases). CDR3 length equals 14 residues. Per germline, CDR1 LNHNV and CDR2 YYDKDF (reference sequence). Trimming took 1 base from V and 6 from J, leaving 13 bases between them. The CDR3 protein is CATSRAGLSVEQYF. The CDR3 DNA is TGTGCCACCAGCAGAGCGGGGTTAAGTGTCGAGCAGTACTTC. The full variable domain, in which reference TRBV15 and TRBJ2-7 provide the parts outside the CDR3, is DAMVIQNPRYQVTQFGKPVTLSCSQTLNHNVMYWYQQKSSQAPKLLFHYYDKDFNNEADTPDNFQSRRPNTSFCFLDIRSPGLGDTAMYLCATSRAGLSVEQYFGPGTRLTVT.

The chain is built from TRBV11-2 and TRBJ1-1; D perhaps matches TRBD1 (5 bases). The CDR3 contains 15 residues. Germline V gene data show CDR1 as SGHAT and CDR2 as FQNNGV. V dropped 5 bases and J dropped 3 bases, with 16 bases sitting between them. CDR3 loop: CASSPLQGGYTEAFF. DNA for the CDR3: TGTGCCAGCAGCCCTCTCCAGGGAGGGTACACTGAAGCTTTCTTT.

The chain employs TRBV7-8 and TRBJ2-5; 7 positions agree with TRBD1. V was pared by 4 bases and J by 4 bases, with 9 bases of the junction left unmatched. The CDR3 spans 15 residues. The germline V gene encodes CDR1 SGHVS and CDR2 FQNEAQ. The CDR3 here is CASSSNQGEGETQYF. The CDR3 bases are TGTGCCAGCAGCTCAAACCAGGGGGAAGGAGAGACCCAGTACTTC.

This chain connects TRBV20-1 to TRBJ1-2, with TRBD1 identical over 7 bases. Germline loops: CDR1 DFQATT, CDR2 SNEGSKA (reference sequence). V was clipped by 6 bases and J by 7 bases; unmatched bases: 8. The CDR3 extends over 12 amino acids. The DNA for the CDR3 is TGCAGTGCCGGGGGACAGACGGCTGGCTACACCTTC. Translating gives CSAGGQTAGYTF.

This clonotype has only a few counts. The chain uses TRBV20-1 and TRBJ1-1, with D maybe TRBD1 (6 bases). Looked up from germline, CDR1 is DFQATT and CDR2 is SNEGSKA (reference sequence). CDR3 length: 14 amino acids. V was shortened by 3 bases and J by 5 bases, with 16 bases between the two germline ends. This CDR3 is CSASSEGGRTEAFF. Written as DNA, the CDR3 is TGCAGTGCTAGCAGTGAAGGGGGACGGACTGAAGCTTTCTTT.

This clonotype was found a few times. This chain uses TRBV20-1 with TRBJ2-3, with D possibly being TRBD2 (5 bases). Germline V lookup: CDR1 DFQATT, CDR2 SNEGSKA (reference sequence). Trimming removed 5 bases from V and 0 bases from J, with 9 bases in between. The CDR3 covers 13 residues. The CDR3 DNA reads as TGCAGTGCTGAACGGGAAAGCACAGATACGCAGTATTTT. Amino acid sequence: CSAERESTDTQYF.

The chain is built from TRBV7-6 and TRBJ2-5; the D gene is possibly TRBD2 (5 bases). CDR1 and CDR2 (germline): SGHVS, FNYEAQ. Trimming left V 5 bases short and J 5 bases short, with 18 bases between. This CDR3 region has 15 residues. In nucleotides, the CDR3 is TGTGCCAGCAGCCCCGGGCCAGCGGCCCTCGAGACCCAGTACTTC. Its protein product is CASSPGPAALETQYF.

This clonotype was seen a few times. This sequence joins TRBV27 and TRBJ1-2; D perhaps matches TRBD1 (5 bases). The germline CDR1 and CDR2 sequences are MNHEY and SMNVEV (reference sequence). This CDR3 is built from 14 residues. V lost 7 bases, J lost 5 bases, and 17 bases lay in between. The CDR3 DNA reads TGTGCCAGCAAGGTGGGGGTGAGTGGGTATGGCTACACCTTC. It specifies CASKVGVSGYGYTF.

The gene calls are TRBV3-1 and TRBJ1-1; a weak D match, TRBD1 (5 bases). Germline assignment: CDR1 LGHDT and CDR2 YNNKEL (reference sequence). V was shortened by 4 bases and J by 2 bases, with 11 bases between the two germline ends. The CDR3 has 14 residues. CDR3 sequence: CASSLRGVNTEAFF. DNA for the CDR3: TGTGCCAGCAGCCTTCGAGGGGTTAACACTGAAGCTTTCTTT.

The sample holds a few counts of this clonotype. Compared with germline, one end of the junction differs, possibly owing to a read error. The V call is TRBV12-3 or TRBV12-4, the J call TRBJ2-7; 11 bases are shared with TRBD2. The CDR3 totals 19 residues. This chain's CDR3 is CASSVSGWVAGGPSHEQYF. The CDR3 coding sequence is TGTGCCAGCAGTGTGTCGGGGTGGGTAGCGGGAGGGCCCTCCCACGAGCAGTACTTC.